A selection of T cell receptor beta chains follows, all from one sample in a study of blood T cell repertoires in COVID-19. Method: immunoSEQ multiplex PCR; TCRdb's copy keeps in-frame clones and lacks some. The repertoire holds some 180,000 clones, 78% seen once, with 2.5% to 3.5% in the top ten. The source material was peripheral blood. All receptors derive from an elderly woman with active or convalescent COVID-19. Each CDR3 is given with its conserved first and last residue. The D gene is left open where the match is weak. Clone size appears in some rows only: once, few, many, or a class for an expanded clone.

v_gene	j_gene	abundance	d_gene	CDR3nt	CDR3aa
TRBV6-5	TRBJ1-4	-	-	TGTGCCAGCAGTTATAAGAGGGGAGGTAATGAAAAACTGTTTTTT	CASSYKRGGNEKLFF
TRBV6-4	TRBJ2-2	-	-	TGTGCCAGCAGTGAACAGGGTCGGGGCACCGGGGAGCTGTTTTTT	CASSEQGRGTGELFF
TRBV7-2	TRBJ2-2	few	-	TGTGCCAGCAGCTTACCGACAGGATACACCGGGGAGCTGTTTTTT	CASSLPTGYTGELFF
TRBV19	TRBJ1-2	-	-	TGTGCCAGTAGTGAGACGGGGAGCGGCTATGGCTACACCTTC	CASSETGSGYGYTF
TRBV6-5	TRBJ2-7	-	-	TGTGCCAGCAGTTACTCGGGCCCTTCGGAGCAGTACTTC	CASSYSGPSEQYF
TRBV18	TRBJ1-2	-	-	TGTGCCAGCTCACCCTCCCGGGACAAGAACTATGGCTACACCTTC	CASSPSRDKNYGYTF
TRBV5-1	TRBJ2-1	-	TRBD1	TGCGCCAGCAGCTTTTATCAGGGGGCAGGCAATGAGCAGTTCTTC	CASSFYQGAGNEQFF
TRBV6-5	TRBJ2-2	-	-	TGTGCCAGCAGACAGCTAAACACCGGGGAGCTGTTTTTT	CASRQLNTGELFF
TRBV7-2	TRBJ1-1	-	-	TGTGCCAGCAGCTTAGACTCGAACACTGAAGCTTTCTTT	CASSLDSNTEAFF
TRBV15	TRBJ2-7	-	TRBD1	TGTGCCACCAGCAGAGGCGGGACAGGAAATTACGAGCAGTACTTC	CATSRGGTGNYEQYF
TRBV13	TRBJ1-1	few	-	TGTGCCAGCAGCTTAGAGCTAGCAGGAAACCCACATGAAGCTTTCTTT	CASSLELAGNPHEAFF
TRBV29-1	TRBJ2-1	-	-	TGCAGCGTTGACTCACATTACCCCCTCTACAATGAGCAGTTCTTC	CSVDSHYPLYNEQFF
TRBV2	TRBJ2-1	-	-	TGTGCCAGCAGTGAAGAGGTAGCCGACAATGAGCAGTTCTTC	CASSEEVADNEQFF
TRBV7-6	TRBJ2-3	-	TRBD2	TGTGCCAGCAGCTTAGACTTCCGGGCGGCGGGGGGAAGCACAGATACGCAGTATTTT	CASSLDFRAAGGSTDTQYF
TRBV6-4	TRBJ2-4	-	-	TGTGCCAGCAGTAATTTCGCGGGCCTGAAAAACATTCAGTACTTC	CASSNFAGLKNIQYF
TRBV5-1	TRBJ2-5	-	TRBD2	TGCGCCAGCAGCTTGGTGTCTAGCGGCCAAGAGACCCAGTACTTC	CASSLVSSGQETQYF
TRBV28	TRBJ1-6	-	-	TGTGCCAGCCACCAGGGCTCCTATAATTCACCCCTCCACTTT	CASHQGSYNSPLHF
TRBV5-1	TRBJ1-4	-	TRBD1	TGCGCCAGCGGGACAGGGGCAACAACTAATGAAAAACTGTTTTTT	CASGTGATTNEKLFF
TRBV7-6	TRBJ2-7	-	TRBD2	TGTGCCAGCAGCACTGGACTAGGGTGGAAGGGCGAGCAGTACTTC	CASSTGLGWKGEQYF
TRBV28	TRBJ2-7	-	TRBD1	TGTGCCAGCAGACCCACAGGGGACGAGCAGTACTTC	CASRPTGDEQYF
TRBV14	TRBJ1-2	-	TRBD1	TGTGCCAGCAGCCCAGGGACAGGGGTAGGCTACACCTTC	CASSPGTGVGYTF
TRBV6-2/TRBV6-3	TRBJ1-1	-	-	TGTGCCAGCAGTCAGCGACCCACGAACACTGAAGCTTTCTTT	CASSQRPTNTEAFF
TRBV27	TRBJ2-7	few	-	TGTGCCAGCAGTTCCATACAGGGCTTCGAGCAGTACTTC	CASSSIQGFEQYF
TRBV3-1/TRBV3-2	TRBJ1-6	-	-	TGTGCCAGCAGCCCGACCGGGCAGGGGCCCCACTTT	CASSPTGQGPHF
TRBV9	TRBJ2-3	-	-	TGTGCCAGCAGCGTTGGACCGGGACACGACACAGATACGCAGTATTTT	CASSVGPGHDTDTQYF
TRBV19	TRBJ1-6	-	-	TGTGCCAGTAGTATTCTTCACAGCCCAAATAATTCACCCCTCCACTTT	CASSILHSPNNSPLHF
TRBV7-2	TRBJ1-2	-	-	TGTGCCAGCAGCGGAGGACGGAGGGCGCTTTTTGGCTACACCTTC	CASSGGRRALFGYTF
TRBV30	TRBJ1-6	-	TRBD1	TGTGCCTGGAGCGGACAGGGGGCCGCCCCCCTCCACTTT	CAWSGQGAAPLHF
TRBV4-2	TRBJ1-2	-	TRBD1	TGTGCCAGCAGCACCACCACCGGGACAGCCTATGGCTACACCTTC	CASSTTTGTAYGYTF
TRBV2	TRBJ2-3	-	TRBD1	TGTGCCAGCAGCAGACAGGGGGGGCCAGATACGCAGTATTTT	CASSRQGGPDTQYF
TRBV5-1	TRBJ1-1	-	-	TGCGCCAGCAAGGAGTCGAGGCTGGCAGGGGAAACTGAAGCTTTCTTT	CASKESRLAGETEAFF
TRBV9	TRBJ2-2	-	-	TGTGCCAGCAGCGTAGTACACCGCGGGGAGCTGTTTTTT	CASSVVHRGELFF
TRBV29-1	TRBJ1-1	-	-	TGCAGCGTTGAAGACACAGGGTACACTGAAGCTTTCTTT	CSVEDTGYTEAFF
TRBV3-1/TRBV3-2	TRBJ1-3	once	-	TGTGCCACCGGAACAGGGATCTCTGGAAACACCATATATTTT	CATGTGISGNTIYF
TRBV19	TRBJ1-5	-	-	TGTGCCAGTGCCCCGTCGGGGTATAGCAATCAGCCCCAGCATTTT	CASAPSGYSNQPQHF
TRBV19	TRBJ1-2	-	-	TGTGCCAGTAGTTCCCCCGGCAGGGGCTATGGCTACACCTTC	CASSSPGRGYGYTF
TRBV6-6	TRBJ2-3	-	-	TGTGCCAGCAGTTACATTCAGGGAGATACGCAGTATTTT	CASSYIQGDTQYF